These T cell receptor beta chains were read from a single sample in a study of T cell repertoires in cytomegalovirus infection. No antigen is known for these receptors. MiXCR, applied by TCRdb to the reads, yields one record per CDR3 protein. In the table there are some 940,000 distinct CDR3 sequences, around 32% of which are singletons. The sequenced sample was cultured CD8+ T cells from PBMCs, obtained from culture after CMV antigen stimulation. The source is a human donor in good health (CMV status not recorded). Some clones in this sample may be carry-over from other donors' samples. Each CDR3 is given with its conserved first and last residue.

TRBV7-8 | CASSLDRAAGSAQHF
TRBV13 | CASSHASTEQYF
TRBV7-9 | CASSLPQAKETQYF
TRBV7-3 | CASSLWSISGPGLMNTEAFF
TRBV6-2/TRBV6-3 | CASSYAPGKTTEAFF
TRBV9 | CASSVDPSGRWTDTQYF
TRBV7-8 | CASSSFNEQFF
TRBV7-3 | CASSLTQSSYNEQFF
TRBV6-5 | CASSPQGIAGNTIYF
TRBV7-9 | CASRSTYTEAFF